This T cell receptor (beta chain) appears in the sequencing data of a study of PD-L1 blockade in urothelial cancer. The wider study: Blood-derived samples held a median approximately 140,000 T cells.

Per patient, between 1 and 8 samples were collected at pretreatment and on-treatment time points. The ends were cut back, 5 bases at V and 0 bases at J, with 17 bases in the middle. The length of the CDR3 is 16 residues. CDR1 GTSNPN and CDR2 SVGIG come from the germline V gene (reference sequence). TCRdb keeps only in-frame clones here, not all; method: immunoSEQ multiplex PCR. Of about 45,000 clones listed, approximately 89% are singletons. As concerns this clone: Its specificity is not known.

Findings and limits, study-wide: By 3 weeks, tumor-associated blood clones had expanded more in durable-benefit patients.

The clonotype originates from a man older than 75 with urothelial cancer. Source: PBMCs, taken around atezolizumab (anti-PD-L1) treatment. The rearrangement uses TRBV30 and TRBJ2-1; maybe TRBD2 (5 bases). The CDR3 DNA is TGTGCCTGGGGAAGTATGGGGAGCCCCTCCTACAATGAGCAGTTCTTC. Amino acid sequence: CAWGSMGSPSYNEQFF.